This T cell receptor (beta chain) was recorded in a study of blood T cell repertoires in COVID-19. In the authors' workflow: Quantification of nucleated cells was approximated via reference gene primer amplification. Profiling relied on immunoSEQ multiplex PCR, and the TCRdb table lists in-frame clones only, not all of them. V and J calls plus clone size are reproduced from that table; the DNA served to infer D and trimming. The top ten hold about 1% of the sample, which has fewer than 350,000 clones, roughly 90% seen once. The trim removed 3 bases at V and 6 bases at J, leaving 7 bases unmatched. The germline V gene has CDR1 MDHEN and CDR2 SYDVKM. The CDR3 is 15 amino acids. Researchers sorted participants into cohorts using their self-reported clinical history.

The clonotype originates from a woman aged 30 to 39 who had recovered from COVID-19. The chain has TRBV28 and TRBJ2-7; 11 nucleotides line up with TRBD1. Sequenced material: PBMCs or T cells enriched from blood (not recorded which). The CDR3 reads CASSLKDRGLGEQYF. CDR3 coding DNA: TGTGCCAGCAGTTTGAAGGACAGGGGGCTGGGCGAGCAGTACTTC.